This T cell receptor beta chain derives from a study of shared clonotypes between healthy human individuals. General study points: Sequencing depth was expected to affect clonotype sharing among donors.

Splitting the CD4+ cells yielded a CD45RA+ naive subset and a CD45RA-negative memory subset. As regards this clone: Its antigen remains unidentified.

Samples underwent the assay at deep level. The data were produced by immunoSEQ multiplex PCR, yet TCRdb's version contains in-frame clones alone and is incomplete. The table lists roughly 680,000 clones, approximately 72% of them singletons. Trimming stripped 5 bases from V and 7 bases from J, with 8 bases between. Germline CDR1 reads SGHAT; CDR2 reads FQNNGV. This CDR3 comprises 11 residues. This TCR derives from a woman between 25 and 40 years old in good health. The sample taken for sequencing was memory CD4+ T cells sorted from blood. As for subset: CD45RA-negative fraction. The V call is TRBV11-2, the J call TRBJ2-5; possibly TRBD2 for D (5 bases). DNA of the CDR3: TGTGCCAGCAGCCCCCGGGGGACCCAGTACTTC. This encodes CASSPRGTQYF. Full variable domain (outside the CDR3, taken from reference TRBV11-2 and TRBJ2-5): EAGVAQSPRYKIIEKRQSVAFWCNPISGHATLYWYQQILGQGPKLLIQFQNNGVVDDSQLPKDRFSAERLKGVDSTLKIQPAKLEDSAVYLCASSPRGTQYFGPGTRLLVL.